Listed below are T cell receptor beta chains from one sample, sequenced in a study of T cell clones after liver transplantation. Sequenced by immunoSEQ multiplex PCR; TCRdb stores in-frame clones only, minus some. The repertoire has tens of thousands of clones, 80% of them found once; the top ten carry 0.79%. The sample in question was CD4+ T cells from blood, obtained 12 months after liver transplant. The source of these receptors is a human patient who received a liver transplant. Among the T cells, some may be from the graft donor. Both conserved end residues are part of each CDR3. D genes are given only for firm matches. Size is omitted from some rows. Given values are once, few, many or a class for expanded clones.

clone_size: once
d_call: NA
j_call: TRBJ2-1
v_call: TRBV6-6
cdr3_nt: TGTGCCAGCAGTTACTCGGGTTTAGGGGACAATGAGCAGTTCTTC
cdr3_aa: CASSYSGLGDNEQFF

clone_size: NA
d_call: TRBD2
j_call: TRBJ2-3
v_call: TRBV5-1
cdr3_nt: TGCGCCAGCAGTTCTAGCGGGGCTAGCACAGATACGCAGTATTTT
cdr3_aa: CASSSSGASTDTQYF

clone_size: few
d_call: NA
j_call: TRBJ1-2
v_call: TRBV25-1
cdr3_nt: TGTGCCAGCAGTGAATATAACAGGGTGAATGGCTACACCTTC
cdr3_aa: CASSEYNRVNGYTF

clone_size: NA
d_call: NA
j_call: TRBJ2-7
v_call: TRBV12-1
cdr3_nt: TGTGCCAGCAGCCCGGACAGGGAGCCCTACGAGCAGTACTTC
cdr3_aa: CASSPDREPYEQYF

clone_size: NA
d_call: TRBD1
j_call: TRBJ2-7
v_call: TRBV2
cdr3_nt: TGTGCCAGCAGAACCGGGACAGAACACTACGAGCAGTACTTC
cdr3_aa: CASRTGTEHYEQYF

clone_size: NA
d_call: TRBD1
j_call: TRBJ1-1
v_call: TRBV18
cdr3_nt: TGTGCCAGCTCACCGAACAGGGGGCCGGCTGAAGCTTTCTTT
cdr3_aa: CASSPNRGPAEAFF

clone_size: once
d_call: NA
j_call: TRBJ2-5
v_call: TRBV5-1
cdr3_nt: TGCGCCAGCAGCTTGTTGTTGGGAGAGACCCAGTACTTC
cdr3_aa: CASSLLLGETQYF

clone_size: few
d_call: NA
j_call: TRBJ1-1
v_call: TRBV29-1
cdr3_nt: TGCAGCGCCCGTGCAGGGATGAACACTGAAGCTTTCTTT
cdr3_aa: CSARAGMNTEAFF

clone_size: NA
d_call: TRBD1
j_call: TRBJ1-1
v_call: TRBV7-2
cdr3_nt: TGTGCCAGCAGCTTCGACAGGGGGCCTCCCAACACTGAAGCTTTCTTT
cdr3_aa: CASSFDRGPPNTEAFF

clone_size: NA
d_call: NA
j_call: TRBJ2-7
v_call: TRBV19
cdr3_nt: TGTGCACCCCGGGGCCCCAACAGCACCTACGAGCAGTACTTC
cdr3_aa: CAPRGPNSTYEQYF

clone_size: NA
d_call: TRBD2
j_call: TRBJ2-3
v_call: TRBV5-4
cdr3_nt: TGTGCCAGCAGCTTGGTGTCTAGCGGGAGCTCTAGCACAGATACGCAGTATTTT
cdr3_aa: CASSLVSSGSSSTDTQYF

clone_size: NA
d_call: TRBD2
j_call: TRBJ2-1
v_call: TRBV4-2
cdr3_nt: TGTGCCAGCAGCCAACAGACTAGCCATAGCTCCTACAATGAGCAGTTCTTC
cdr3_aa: CASSQQTSHSSYNEQFF

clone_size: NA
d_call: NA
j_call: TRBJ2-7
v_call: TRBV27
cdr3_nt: TGTGCCAGCAGTCGTGATGCAGGGTCCCTCGCCTCCTACGAGCAGTACTTC
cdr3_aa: CASSRDAGSLASYEQYF

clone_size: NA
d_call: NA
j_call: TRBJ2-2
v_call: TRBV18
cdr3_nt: TGTGCCAGCTCACCTAGTATTACCGGGGAGCTGTTTTTT
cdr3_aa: CASSPSITGELFF

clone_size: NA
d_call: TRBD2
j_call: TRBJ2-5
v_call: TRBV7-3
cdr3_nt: TGTGCCAGCAGCCTGCGGCGGGGGGAGACCCAGTACTTC
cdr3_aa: CASSLRRGETQYF

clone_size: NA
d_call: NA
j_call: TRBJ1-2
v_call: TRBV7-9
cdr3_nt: TGTGCCAGCAGCCCTCCTGTCAGGGTGCCCGCTAAGGGCTACACCTTC
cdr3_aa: CASSPPVRVPAKGYTF

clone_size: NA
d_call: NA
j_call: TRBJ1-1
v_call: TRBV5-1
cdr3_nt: TGCGCCAGCAGCTTGGCTGGGGGCGGCACTGAAGCTTTCTTT
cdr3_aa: CASSLAGGGTEAFF

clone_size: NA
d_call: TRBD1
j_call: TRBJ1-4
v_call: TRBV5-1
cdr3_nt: TGCGCCAGCAGCCGAGACAGGGGGCACGAAAAACTGTTTTTT
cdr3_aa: CASSRDRGHEKLFF

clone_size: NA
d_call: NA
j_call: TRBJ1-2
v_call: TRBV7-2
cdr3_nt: TGTGCCAGCAGCCGCCCGGGACTGAAGTATGGCTACACCTTC
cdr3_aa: CASSRPGLKYGYTF

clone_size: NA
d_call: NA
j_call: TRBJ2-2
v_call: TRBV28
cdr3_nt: TGTGCCAGCGGATTAATCACCGGGGAGCTGTTTTTT
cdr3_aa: CASGLITGELFF

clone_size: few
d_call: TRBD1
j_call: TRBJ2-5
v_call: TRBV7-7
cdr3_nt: TGTGCTAGCAGCTCGGGACAGGACGGGGAGACCCAGTACTTC
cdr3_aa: CASSSGQDGETQYF

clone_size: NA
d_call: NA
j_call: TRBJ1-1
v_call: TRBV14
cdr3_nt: TGTGCCAGCAGCCAAGCCGGAATGAACACTGAAGCTTTCTTT
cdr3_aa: CASSQAGMNTEAFF

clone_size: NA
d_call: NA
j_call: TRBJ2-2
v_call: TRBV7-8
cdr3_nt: TGTGCCAGCAGTTGGACAGCTATCGGGGAGCTGTTTTTT
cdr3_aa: CASSWTAIGELFF

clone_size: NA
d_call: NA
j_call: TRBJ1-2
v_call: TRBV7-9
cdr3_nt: TGTGCCAGCAGCTTTTGGAGGGGAGGGGCTGCCTTTGGCTACACCTTC
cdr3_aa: CASSFWRGGAAFGYTF

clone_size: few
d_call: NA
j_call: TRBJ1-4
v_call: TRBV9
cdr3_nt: TGTGCCAGCAGCGTCGACAGGTCTCCAAATGAAAAACTGTTTTTT
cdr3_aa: CASSVDRSPNEKLFF

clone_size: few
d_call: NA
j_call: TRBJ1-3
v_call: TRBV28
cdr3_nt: TGTGCCAGCAGCCCCGGGGACACCATATATTTT
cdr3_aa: CASSPGDTIYF

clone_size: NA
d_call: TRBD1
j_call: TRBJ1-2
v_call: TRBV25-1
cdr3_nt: TGTGCCAGCAGTGACTACCTCGGGACAGGGGGCGATGGCTACACCTTC
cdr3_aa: CASSDYLGTGGDGYTF

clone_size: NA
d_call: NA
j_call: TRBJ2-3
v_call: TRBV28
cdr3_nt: TGTGCCAGCAGTTACACAGGGAAGGGCGGCACAGATACGCAGTATTTT
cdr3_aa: CASSYTGKGGTDTQYF

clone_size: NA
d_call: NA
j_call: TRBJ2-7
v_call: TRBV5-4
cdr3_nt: TGTGCCAGCAGCCTCGGACTATCGAGCTCCTACGAGCAGTACTTC
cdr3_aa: CASSLGLSSSYEQYF

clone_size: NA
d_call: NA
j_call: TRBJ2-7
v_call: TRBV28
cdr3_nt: TGTGCCAGCAGTTTCCCTAGAGGGGAGCAGTACTTC
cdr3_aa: CASSFPRGEQYF

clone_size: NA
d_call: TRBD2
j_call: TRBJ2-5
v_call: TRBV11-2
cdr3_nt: TGTGCCAGCAGCCGGACTAGCGGGGCCCAAGAGACCCAGTACTTC
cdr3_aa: CASSRTSGAQETQYF

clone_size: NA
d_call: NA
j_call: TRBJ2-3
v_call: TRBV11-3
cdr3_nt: TGTGCCAGCAGCCAGCTGGCCCTTGAGGCAGATACGCAGTATTTT
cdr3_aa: CASSQLALEADTQYF

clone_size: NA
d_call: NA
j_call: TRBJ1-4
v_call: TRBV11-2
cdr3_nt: TGTGCCAGCAGCTATTTAGCAACTAATGAAAAACTGTTTTTT
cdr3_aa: CASSYLATNEKLFF

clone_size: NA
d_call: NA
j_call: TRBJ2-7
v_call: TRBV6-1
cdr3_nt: TGTGCCAGCAGTGGCGTTGTGAGGGCGCTAAACGAGCAGTACTTC
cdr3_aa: CASSGVVRALNEQYF

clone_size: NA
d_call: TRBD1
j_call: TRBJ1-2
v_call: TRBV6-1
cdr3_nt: TGTGCCAGCCCGAAAACTTCGGGACAGGGCTATGGCTACACCTTC
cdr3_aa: CASPKTSGQGYGYTF

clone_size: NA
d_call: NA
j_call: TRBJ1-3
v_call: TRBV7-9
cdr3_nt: TGTGCCACCCTATCCCTTCCTATTGCATACTCTGGAAACACCATATATTTT
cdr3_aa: CATLSLPIAYSGNTIYF

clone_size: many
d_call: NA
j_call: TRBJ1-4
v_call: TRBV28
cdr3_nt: TGTGCCAGCAGTTTCCTTCGACAAAATGAAAAACTGTTTTTT
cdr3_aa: CASSFLRQNEKLFF

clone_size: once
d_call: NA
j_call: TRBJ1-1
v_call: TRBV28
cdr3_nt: TGTGCCAGCAGACCTCAGGGGATCCCTGAAGCTTTCTTT
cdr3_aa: CASRPQGIPEAFF

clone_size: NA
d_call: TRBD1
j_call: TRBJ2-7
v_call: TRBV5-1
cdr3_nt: TGCGCCAGCAGCTTGGAACAGGGGGCGCGTGAGCAGTACTTC
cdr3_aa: CASSLEQGAREQYF

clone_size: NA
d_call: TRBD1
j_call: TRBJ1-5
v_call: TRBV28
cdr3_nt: TGTGCCAGCAGTCTAGGTGGGACAGGGGGCCGCAGGCCCCAGCATTTT
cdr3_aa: CASSLGGTGGRRPQHF

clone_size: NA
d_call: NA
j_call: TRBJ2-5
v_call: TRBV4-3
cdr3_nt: TGCGCCAGCAGCCCAGGGCCTCAAGAGACCCAGTACTTC
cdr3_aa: CASSPGPQETQYF

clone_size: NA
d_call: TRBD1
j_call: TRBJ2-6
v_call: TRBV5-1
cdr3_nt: TGCGCCAGCAGCTTAGGACAGGGACCCTCAAACGTCCTGACTTTC
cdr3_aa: CASSLGQGPSNVLTF

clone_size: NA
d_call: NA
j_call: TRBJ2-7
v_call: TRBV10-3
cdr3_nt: TGTGCCATCAGTGAGAGTGACCCCACCTCCTACGAGCAGTACTTC
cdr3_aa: CAISESDPTSYEQYF

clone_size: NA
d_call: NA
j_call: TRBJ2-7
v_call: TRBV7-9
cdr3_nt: TGTGCCAGCAGCTCCTCCGGGACACGGGGGTCCGAGCAGTACTTC
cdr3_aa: CASSSSGTRGSEQYF

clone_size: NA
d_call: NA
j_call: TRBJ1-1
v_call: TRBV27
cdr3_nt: TGTGCCAGCAGTCCCGTCGAGTGGACTGAAGCTTTCTTT
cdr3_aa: CASSPVEWTEAFF

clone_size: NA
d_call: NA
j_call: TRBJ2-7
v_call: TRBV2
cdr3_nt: TGTGCCAGCAAAAGGGAGGGGGCCGTCTACGAGCAGTACTTC
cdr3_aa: CASKREGAVYEQYF

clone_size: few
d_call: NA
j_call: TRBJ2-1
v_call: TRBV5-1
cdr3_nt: TGCGCCAGCAGCTTGTTAGCTTCCAATGAGCAGTTCTTC
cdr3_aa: CASSLLASNEQFF

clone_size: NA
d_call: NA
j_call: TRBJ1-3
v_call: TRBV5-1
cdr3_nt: TGCGCCAGCAGCTTGGAGTACGGCTCTGGAAACACCATATATTTT
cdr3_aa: CASSLEYGSGNTIYF

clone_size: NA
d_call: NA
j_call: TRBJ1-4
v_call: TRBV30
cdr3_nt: TGTGCCTGGAGTCCGCCCTTTGCAACTAATGAAAAACTGTTTTTT
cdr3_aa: CAWSPPFATNEKLFF

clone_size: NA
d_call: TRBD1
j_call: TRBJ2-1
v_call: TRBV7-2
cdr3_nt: TGTGCCAGCAGCAAGCAGGGGGCTACCGTTTACAATGAGCAGTTCTTC
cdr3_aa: CASSKQGATVYNEQFF

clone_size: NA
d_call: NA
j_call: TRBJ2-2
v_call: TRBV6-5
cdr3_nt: TGTGCCAGCAGATACGCCGGGGAGCTGTTTTTT
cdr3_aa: CASRYAGELFF

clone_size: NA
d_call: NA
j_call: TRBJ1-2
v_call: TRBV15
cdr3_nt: TGTGCCACCAGCAGAGCGTCCCCGGCCGGGCCTGGCTACACCTTC
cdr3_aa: CATSRASPAGPGYTF

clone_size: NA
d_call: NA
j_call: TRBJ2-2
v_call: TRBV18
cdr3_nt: TGTGCCAGCTCACTCTCGGCAGGTAACACCGGGGAGCTGTTTTTT
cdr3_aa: CASSLSAGNTGELFF